Listed here are 27 T cell receptor beta chains from one sample, sequenced in a study of blood T cell repertoires in COVID-19. TCRdb keeps only in-frame clones here, not all; method: immunoSEQ multiplex PCR. The sample consists of 400,000 to 500,000 clones, more than 70% of them appearing once. The sample taken for sequencing was PBMCs or T cells enriched from blood (not recorded which). These receptors all come from a woman younger than 30 who had been exposed to COVID-19.

About this clone itself: The junction does not match germline at one end; this may be a read error. V gene TRBV10-3 combines with J gene TRBJ1-2, with 9 bases lining up with TRBD1. This CDR3 has 18 residues. Germline-derived CDR1 and CDR2 are ENHRY and SYGVKD. CDR3 in amino acids: CAMSDVEGRTGANYGYTF. The CDR3, as DNA: TGTGCCATGAGTGACGTTGAGGGCAGGACAGGGGCCAACTATGGCTACACCTTC.

This clone was seen just once. The V gene is TRBV27, the J gene TRBJ2-5; D is unclear. Germline CDR1 MNHEY, CDR2 SMNVEV (reference sequence). Trimming took 5 bases from V and 5 from J, leaving 12 bases between them. The CDR3 is 13 amino acids. CDR3 sequence: CASSLIPGETQYF. The CDR3 DNA is TGTGCCAGCAGTCTAATCCCCGGGGAGACCCAGTACTTC.

This sequence joins TRBV21-1 and TRBJ2-2; the table's D call, TRBD1, has no DNA check behind it. TRBV21-1 is described as a pseudogene. The CDR3 loop spans 17 amino acids. CDR3 nucleotides: TGTGCCAGCAGCAAAGCGCCGGGACAGACAAACACCGGGGAGCTGTTTTTT. It translates to CASSKAPGQTNTGELFF.

This chain uses TRBV9 with TRBJ2-1; D possibly corresponds to TRBD2 (6 bases). V shed 0 bases and J shed 6 bases, with 16 bases lying between them. This CDR3 spans 16 amino acids. Germline CDR1 and CDR2: SGDLS and YYNGEE. The CDR3 DNA reads as TGTGCCAGCAGCGTAGGTGTCGAGGTGCGGGGCAATGAGCAGTTCTTC. It yields the protein CASSVGVEVRGNEQFF.

This chain joins TRBV27 and TRBJ2-7, with 8 bases identical to TRBD2. V dropped 2 bases and J dropped 5; count of bases not matched to a gene: 5. This CDR3 is 14 amino acids long. Germline CDR1 reads MNHEY; CDR2 reads SMNVEV (reference sequence). The CDR3 is CASSLPGTSHEQYF. The CDR3 nucleotides read TGTGCCAGCAGTTTACCCGGGACTAGTCACGAGCAGTACTTC.

This sequence joins TRBV28 and TRBJ1-4, with no clear D. The germline V gene has CDR1 MDHEN and CDR2 SYDVKM. The V end was cut by 6 bases, the J end by 5 bases, with 7 bases between. The CDR3 has 12 residues. The DNA for the CDR3 is TGTGCCAGCAGCCCGTTGAATGAAAAACTGTTTTTT. Protein product: CASSPLNEKLFF.

The table lists this clone with a few counts. The genes are TRBV28 and TRBJ2-7, with 8 bases matching TRBD1. This CDR3 is 14 amino acids long. Per the germline V gene, CDR1 is MDHEN and CDR2 is SYDVKM. Losses at the gene ends were 5 bases for V and 5 bases for J; bases not matched to a gene: 8. This CDR3 reads CASSADRGKDEQYF. In DNA form, the CDR3 reads TGTGCCAGCAGTGCCGACAGGGGTAAGGACGAGCAGTACTTC.

This clone came up a few times. J is TRBJ1-5 and V is TRBV30; 9 positions agree with TRBD1. The CDR3 has 14 amino acids. CDR1 is GTSNPN, CDR2 SVGIG, per germline (reference sequence). The trim removed 4 bases at V and 7 bases at J, leaving 8 bases unmatched. The CDR3 DNA follows: TGTGCCTGGAACTACAGGGGGCAGGGACAGCCCCAGCATTTT. Protein: CAWNYRGQGQPQHF.

This chain connects TRBV29-1 to TRBJ1-2; tentatively, D is TRBD1 (5 bases). The CDR3 spans 14 residues. Between the trimmed V and J ends, which lost 4 bases and 1 base, there was a span of 13 bases. Germline CDR1 and CDR2: SQVTM and ANQGSEA. CDR3 DNA sequence: TGCAGCGTTGGTCAGGGAGGGAATAACTATGGCTACACCTTC. It is translated as CSVGQGGNNYGYTF.

The rearrangement links TRBV11-2 to TRBJ1-2; possible D gene TRBD1, 6 bases. The CDR3 runs 14 residues. The ends were cut back, 5 bases at V and 6 bases at J, with 16 bases in the middle. CDR1 is SGHAT and CDR2 is FQNNGV in the germline V gene. CDR3: CASSLLEGVDGYTF. The CDR3 bases are TGTGCCAGCAGCCTCCTTGAGGGGGTCGATGGCTACACCTTC.

V is TRBV20-1 and J is TRBJ2-3; D not certain. The CDR3 sequence is 13 residues long. CDR1 is DFQATT and CDR2 is SNEGSKA in the germline V gene (reference sequence). The germline V and J ends were trimmed by 6 bases and 2 bases, with 12 bases remaining between them. The CDR3 region is CSASGYSTDTQYF. Written as DNA, the CDR3 is TGCAGTGCCAGTGGCTATTCCACAGATACGCAGTATTTT.

CDR3 protein: CASSQEAGPYYNEQFF. The CDR3 bases are TGCGCCAGCAGCCAAGAGGCAGGGCCCTACTACAATGAGCAGTTCTTC. The chain couples TRBV4-3 to TRBJ2-1, with D possibly being TRBD1 (5 bases). Trimming left V 0 bases short and J 3 bases short, with 12 bases between. CDR3 length: 16 residues. Germline V gene data show CDR1 as LGHNA and CDR2 as YSLEER.

This chain uses TRBV7-9 with TRBJ1-1; TRBD1 might be the D (5 bases). Germline CDR1 and CDR2: SEHNR and FQNEAQ (reference sequence). The V end lost 4 bases, the J end lost 4 bases, and 10 bases lay between the germline ends. The CDR3 is 13 amino acids. DNA for the CDR3: TGTGCCAGCAGCTGGACATTGCCCACTGAAGCTTTCTTT. As protein: CASSWTLPTEAFF.

This chain links TRBV7-2 with TRBJ2-7, with D perhaps TRBD1 (5 bases). V dropped 5 bases and J dropped 0 bases, with 14 bases sitting between them. From germline, CDR1 is SGHTA and CDR2 FQGNSA. This CDR3 region has 15 residues. The DNA for the CDR3 is TGTGCCAGCAGCGCCTGGGGCAGGGCCTCCTACGAGCAGTACTTC. Translated, it gives CASSAWGRASYEQYF.

This chain uses TRBV7-2 with TRBJ1-1; TRBD1 aligns across 8 bases. V shed 6 bases, J shed 4 bases, and the junction held 4 bases outside the gene matches. The CDR3 loop spans 13 amino acids. Germline CDR1 SGHTA, CDR2 FQGNSA. The CDR3 DNA follows: TGTGCCAGCAGTCCAGGGGGCGGCACTGAAGCTTTCTTT. It is translated as CASSPGGGTEAFF. Full variable domain (rest looked up from reference TRBV7-2 and TRBJ1-1): GAGVSQSPSNKVTEKGKDVELRCDPISGHTALYWYRQSLGQGLEFLIYFQGNSAPDKSGLPSDRFSAERTGGSVSTLTIQRTQQEDSAVYLCASSPGGGTEAFFGQGTRLTVV.

V and J are TRBV7-9 and TRBJ1-1; TRBD1 matches 7 bases. J lost 7 bases, V lost 1 base, and 9 bases had no gene match. Germline V gene data show CDR1 as SEHNR and CDR2 as FQNEAQ (reference sequence). This CDR3 region has 15 residues. This CDR3 reads CASSLGQGRDSEAFF. The CDR3 region has the DNA TGTGCCAGCAGCTTAGGACAGGGAAGGGATAGTGAAGCTTTCTTT.

The chain couples TRBV19 to TRBJ2-1; tentative D call: TRBD2 (6 bases). Per germline, CDR1 LNHDA and CDR2 SQIVND (reference sequence). The V and J ends lost 5 bases and 3 bases respectively, with 17 bases between them. CDR3 size: 16 residues. The CDR3 DNA reads as TGTGCCAGTAGTTCCCCTAGTGAGACTAGCTACAATGAGCAGTTCTTC. Protein sequence: CASSSPSETSYNEQFF.

This chain uses TRBV28 with TRBJ2-1; 9 bases match TRBD2. Germline-derived CDR1 and CDR2 are MDHEN and SYDVKM. Losses at the gene ends were 6 bases for V and 9 bases for J; bases not matched to a gene: 12. This CDR3 has 15 amino acids. The CDR3 spells CASRPPRGGATEQFF. In DNA, the CDR3 is TGTGCCAGCAGACCCCCTCGCGGGGGGGCCACTGAGCAGTTCTTC.

This chain connects TRBV4-3 to TRBJ1-6, with D perhaps matching TRBD1 (5 bases). The CDR3 covers 15 residues. Per the germline V gene, CDR1 is LGHNA and CDR2 is YSLEER. V lost 1 base and J 9 bases, leaving 13 bases between the germline ends. CDR3 region: CASSQAPDRTSPLHF. CDR3 DNA: TGCGCCAGCAGCCAAGCCCCCGACAGAACTTCACCCCTCCACTTT.

The genes are TRBV7-9 and TRBJ2-3, with D unresolved. V shed 5 bases and J shed 2 bases, with 5 bases lying between them. The CDR3 extends over 12 amino acids. Germline CDR1 is SEHNR and CDR2 is FQNEAQ (reference sequence). CDR3 nucleotide sequence: TGTGCCAGCAGCGGAGTCACAGATACGCAGTATTTT. Translating it yields CASSGVTDTQYF.

The J gene is TRBJ1-4, the V gene TRBV6-8; 11 bases align to TRBD1. The V gene end was trimmed by 8 bases and the J gene end by 1 base; junction bases not matched to a gene: 12. CDR3 length: 18 residues. Germline CDR1 MNHGY, CDR2 SAAAGT. Here the CDR3 reads CASLSEDRGRITNEKLFF. CDR3 coding DNA: TGTGCCAGCCTCTCGGAGGACAGGGGGCGTATAACTAATGAAAAACTGTTTTTT.

The V gene is TRBV19, the J gene TRBJ2-3; TRBD2 matches at 14 bases. After removal of 1 base from V and 3 bases from J, the junction contained 9 bases not matched to a gene. Germline assignment: CDR1 LNHDA and CDR2 SQIVND (reference sequence). CDR3 length: 19 amino acids. The CDR3 DNA is TGTGCCAGTAGTATAGGACCTTTGACTAGCGGGAGGGTTACAGATACGCAGTATTTT. This translates into CASSIGPLTSGRVTDTQYF.

The chain carries TRBV5-8 and TRBJ2-7; D remains ambiguous. Germline lookup yields CDR1 SGHTS and CDR2 YDEGEE. This CDR3 contains 11 residues. Trimming shortened V by 4 bases and J by 6 bases, and 8 bases separated the two germline ends. DNA of the CDR3: TGTGCCAGCAGCCCCCGCGGCGAGCAGTACTTC. Amino acid sequence: CASSPRGEQYF.

This chain connects TRBV19 to TRBJ1-5; weak D call: TRBD1 (5 bases). CDR1 is LNHDA, CDR2 SQIVND, per germline (reference sequence). This CDR3 region has 14 residues. Trimming took off 1 base at V and 10 bases at J, with 14 bases between the two ends. The CDR3, as DNA: TGTGCCAGTAGTATAGGGGGCGGACATTATCCCCAGCATTTT. Translated, it gives CASSIGGGHYPQHF.

J is TRBJ1-5 and V is TRBV27, with a possible D match to TRBD1 (5 bases). The V gene lost 5 bases and the J gene lost 6 bases, with 14 bases spanning the gap. CDR3 length: 14 residues. The germline CDR1 and CDR2 sequences are MNHEY and SMNVEV (reference sequence). This chain's CDR3 is CASSAGLSSQPQHF. The CDR3 DNA reads TGTGCCAGCAGTGCAGGGCTATCAAGTCAGCCCCAGCATTTT.

The chain uses TRBV12-3 or TRBV12-4 and TRBJ1-6; tentative D call: TRBD1 (5 bases). The CDR3 spans 13 residues. Trimming took off 6 bases at V and 7 bases at J, with 10 bases between the two ends. The CDR3 DNA reads TGTGCCAGCAGGACCCGACAGAATTCACCCCTCCACTTT. Amino acid sequence: CASRTRQNSPLHF.

CDR3 in amino acids: CSASNGQLAYNEQFF. As DNA, the CDR3 is TGCAGTGCTAGTAATGGACAGCTGGCCTACAATGAGCAGTTCTTC. The V call is TRBV20-1, the J call TRBJ2-1; possibly TRBD1 for D (6 bases). The CDR3 has 15 amino acids. Trimming cost V 3 bases and J 2 bases, with 14 bases left between them. The germline gives CDR1 DFQATT, CDR2 SNEGSKA (reference sequence).